This section outlines one T cell receptor (beta chain) sequence together with its context. Its antigen has not been determined. No much larger clonotype is one base removed from it; base qualities were not supplied. This record comes from a study of T-cell memory formation after mild COVID-19 (dated by TCRdb to the early 2020s). The study in broad terms: TCR sequence clusters from the two donors were found to be largely donor specific. T-cell clones expanding and contracting after mild COVID-19 in two donors were tracked by longitudinal TCRalpha and TCRbeta repertoire sequencing. The cohort was made up of two young adult volunteers, one female and one male, who were previously healthy.

Ficoll-Paque density gradient centrifugation was the method used to isolate PBMCs. Findings and caveats that apply to the study as a whole: The study included only a couple of mild cases, and larger cohorts that include severe cases with pre-infection samples were judged to be necessary. Balanced CD4/CD8 phenotypes were observed for clones contracting from day 15 to 85, whereas a bias towards CD4+ was observed for a second wave of clones expanding from day 15 to 37. Contracting CD4+ clones turned up mainly in the CM and EM memory subsets, whereas EMRA was where CD8+ clones were enriched. Some responding clones were detected in pre-infection memory, which suggested that pre-existing cross-reactive memory T cells had joined the SARS-CoV-2 response. SARS-CoV-2 specificity was not confirmed for the second-wave clones peaking on day 37.

Sequencing was performed on an Illumina NovaSeq 6000. Using 5'RACE with constant-segment primers, TCRalpha and TCRbeta cDNA libraries were constructed, with sample barcodes and unique molecular identifiers added in the process. Trizol reagent was used to extract RNA from every sample. The libraries were amplified in two PCR steps, and the second step added a second sample barcode and Illumina TruSeq adapters. The libraries were sequenced on an Illumina NovaSeq using 2 x 150 bp paired-end reads. On the authors' methods: With migec v1.2.7, reads were demultiplexed and then collapsed into UMI-guided consensus sequences. With mixcr v2.1.11, UMI consensuses were aligned to TRA and TRB V and J templates and assembled into clonotypes. A clonotype was counted as expanded or contracted only when both edgeR and NoisET called the clonotype significant, with the noise models trained on biological replicates. For edgeR calls, the thresholds were a false discovery rate-adjusted p below 0.01 and a log2 fold-change of 1. As an exploratory analysis of dynamics, max-normalized trajectories of the 1000 most abundant clonotypes were examined by PCA with hierarchical clustering. Separately sequenced CD4+ and CD8+ repertoires were used to assign a CD4 or CD8 phenotype to each responding clone. TCRdb reanalyzed the raw reads on its own, using fastp at Q25 for trimming and MiXCR for clone calling, and kept in-frame beta chains. Rows matching on CDR3 protein sequence are summarized as one entry with the most common DNA and genes. The V and J calls were determined by TCRdb, not by the authors. The sample table lists 430,000 or so distinct CDR3 sequences, around 25% of them with a count of one. The leading ten clones occupy approximately 12% of the sample.

The sequence was obtained from an adult woman who had mild COVID-19 (a few samples of this study predate the infection). The sample titles of this study are shuffled in the database, so cell type and time point are left out; the donor was told from shared clones. Sample: PBMCs or a T cell subset sorted from them (not recorded which).

The CDR3 protein sequence reads: CASSIAPAYQETQYF. In nucleotides, the sequence is TGTGCCAGTAGTATAGCTCCAGCGTATCAAGAGACCCAGTACTTC. Recombination linked TRBV19 to TRBJ2-5; there is no confident call for the D gene. V lost 1 base and J lost 2 bases; the stretch between them is 11 bases long. There are 15 amino acids in the CDR3, from cysteine to phenylalanine inclusive. Kept here is only the CDR3 DNA, which spans 45 bases and is read in frame from base 1. CDR1 and CDR2 are read off the germline V gene (reference sequence) as LNHDA and SQIVND.